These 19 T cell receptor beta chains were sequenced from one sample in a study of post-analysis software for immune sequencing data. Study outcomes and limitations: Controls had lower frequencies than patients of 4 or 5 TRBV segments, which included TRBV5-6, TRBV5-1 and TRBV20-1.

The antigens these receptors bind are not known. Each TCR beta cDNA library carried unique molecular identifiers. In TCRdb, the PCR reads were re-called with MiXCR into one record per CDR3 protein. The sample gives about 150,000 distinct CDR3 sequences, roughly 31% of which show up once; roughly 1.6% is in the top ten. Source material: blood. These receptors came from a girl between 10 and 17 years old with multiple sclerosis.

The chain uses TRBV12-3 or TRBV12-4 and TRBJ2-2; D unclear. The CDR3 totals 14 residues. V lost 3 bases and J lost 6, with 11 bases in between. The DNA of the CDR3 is TGTGCCAGCAGTTTTGTTGCGATTGCCGGGGAGCTGTTTTTT. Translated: CASSFVAIAGELFF.

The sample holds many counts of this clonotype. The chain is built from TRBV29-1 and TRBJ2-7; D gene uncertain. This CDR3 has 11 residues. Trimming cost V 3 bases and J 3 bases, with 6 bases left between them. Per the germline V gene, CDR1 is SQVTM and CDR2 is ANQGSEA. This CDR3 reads CSVEWGYEQYF. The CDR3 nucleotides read TGCAGCGTTGAGTGGGGCTACGAGCAGTACTTC.

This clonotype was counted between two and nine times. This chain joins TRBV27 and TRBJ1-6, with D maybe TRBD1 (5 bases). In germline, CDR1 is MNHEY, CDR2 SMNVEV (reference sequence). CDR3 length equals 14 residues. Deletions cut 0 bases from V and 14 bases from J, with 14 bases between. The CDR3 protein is CASSLSASPGTLHF. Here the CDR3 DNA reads TGTGCCAGCAGTTTATCTGCATCTCCAGGGACCCTCCACTTT.

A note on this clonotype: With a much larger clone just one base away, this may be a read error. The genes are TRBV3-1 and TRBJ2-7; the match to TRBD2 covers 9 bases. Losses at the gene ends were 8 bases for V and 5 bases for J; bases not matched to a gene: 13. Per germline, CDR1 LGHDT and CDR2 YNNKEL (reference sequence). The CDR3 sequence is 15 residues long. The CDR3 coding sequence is TGTGCCAGCCGTGGGGGGGCTAGCGGGGCCAACGAGCAGTACTTC. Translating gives CASRGGASGANEQYF.

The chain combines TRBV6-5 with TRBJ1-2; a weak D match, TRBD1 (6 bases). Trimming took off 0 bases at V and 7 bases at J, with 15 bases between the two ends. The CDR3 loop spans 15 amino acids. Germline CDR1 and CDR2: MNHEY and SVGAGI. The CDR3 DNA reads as TGTGCCAGCAGTTACTCGCCGGGGGGCGCGGGTGGCTACACCTTC. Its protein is CASSYSPGGAGGYTF.

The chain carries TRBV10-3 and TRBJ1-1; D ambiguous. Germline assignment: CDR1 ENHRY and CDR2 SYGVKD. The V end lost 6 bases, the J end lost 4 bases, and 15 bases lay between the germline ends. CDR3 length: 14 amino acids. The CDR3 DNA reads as TGTGCCATCAGGGAGAGGGAACCGGTCACTGAAGCTTTCTTT. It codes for CAIREREPVTEAFF.

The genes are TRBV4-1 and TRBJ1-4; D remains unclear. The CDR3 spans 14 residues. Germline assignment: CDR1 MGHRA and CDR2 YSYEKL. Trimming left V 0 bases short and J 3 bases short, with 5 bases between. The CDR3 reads CASSQDLSNEKLFF. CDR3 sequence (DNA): TGCGCCAGCAGCCAAGACCTATCTAATGAAAAACTGTTTTTT.

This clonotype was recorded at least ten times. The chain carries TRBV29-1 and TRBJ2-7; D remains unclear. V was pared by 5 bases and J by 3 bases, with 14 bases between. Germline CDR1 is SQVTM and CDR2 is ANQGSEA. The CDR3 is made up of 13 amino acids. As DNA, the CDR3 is TGCAGCGTTCGGTCCACGATCCTCTACGAGCAGTACTTC. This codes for CSVRSTILYEQYF.

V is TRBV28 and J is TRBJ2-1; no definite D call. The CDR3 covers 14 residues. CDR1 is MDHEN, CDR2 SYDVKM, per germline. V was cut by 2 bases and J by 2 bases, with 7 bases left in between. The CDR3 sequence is CASSLDETYNEQFF. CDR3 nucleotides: TGTGCCAGCAGTTTAGACGAGACCTACAATGAGCAGTTCTTC.

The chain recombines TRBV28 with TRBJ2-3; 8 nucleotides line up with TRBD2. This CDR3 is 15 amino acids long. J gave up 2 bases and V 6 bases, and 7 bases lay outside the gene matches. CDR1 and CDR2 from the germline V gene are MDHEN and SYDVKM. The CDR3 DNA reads TGTGCCAGCAGCCTTGGCGGGAGGAACACAGATACGCAGTATTTT. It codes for CASSLGGRNTDTQYF.

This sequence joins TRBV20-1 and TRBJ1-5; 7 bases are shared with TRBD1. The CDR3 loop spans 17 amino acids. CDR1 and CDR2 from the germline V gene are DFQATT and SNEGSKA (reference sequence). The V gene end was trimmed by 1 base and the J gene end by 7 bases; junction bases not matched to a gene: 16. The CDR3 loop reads CSARAEGALSGYQPQHF. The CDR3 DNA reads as TGCAGTGCTAGAGCAGAGGGGGCGCTTTCGGGGTACCAGCCCCAGCATTTT.

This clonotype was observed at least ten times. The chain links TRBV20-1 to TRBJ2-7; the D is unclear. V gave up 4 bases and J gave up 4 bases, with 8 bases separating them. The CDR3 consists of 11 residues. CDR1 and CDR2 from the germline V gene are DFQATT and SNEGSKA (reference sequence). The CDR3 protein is CSAKWDYEQYF. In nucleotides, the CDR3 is TGCAGTGCTAAATGGGATTACGAGCAGTACTTC.

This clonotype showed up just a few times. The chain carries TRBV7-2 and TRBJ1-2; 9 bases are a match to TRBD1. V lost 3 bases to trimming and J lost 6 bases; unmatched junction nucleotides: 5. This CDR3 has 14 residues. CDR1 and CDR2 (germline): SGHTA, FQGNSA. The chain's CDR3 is CASSFTGGFDGYTF. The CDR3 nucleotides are TGTGCCAGCAGCTTCACAGGGGGCTTTGATGGCTACACCTTC.

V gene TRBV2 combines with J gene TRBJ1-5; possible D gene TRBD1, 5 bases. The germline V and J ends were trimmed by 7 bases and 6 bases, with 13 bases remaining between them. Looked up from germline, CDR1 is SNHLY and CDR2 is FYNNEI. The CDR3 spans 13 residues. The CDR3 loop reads CASMWGGSQPQHF. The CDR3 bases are TGTGCCAGCATGTGGGGGGGTTCTCAGCCCCAGCATTTT.

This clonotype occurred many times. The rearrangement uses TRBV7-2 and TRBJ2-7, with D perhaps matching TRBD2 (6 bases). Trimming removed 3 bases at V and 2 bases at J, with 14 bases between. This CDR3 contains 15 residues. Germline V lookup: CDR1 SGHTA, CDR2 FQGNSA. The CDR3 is CASSFYRSGAYEQYF. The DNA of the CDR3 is TGTGCCAGCAGCTTCTACCGGTCGGGAGCCTACGAGCAGTACTTC.

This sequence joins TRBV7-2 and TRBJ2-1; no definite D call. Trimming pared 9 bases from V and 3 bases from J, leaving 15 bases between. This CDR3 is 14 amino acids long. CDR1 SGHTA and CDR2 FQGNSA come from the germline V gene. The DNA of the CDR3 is TGTGCCAGTACCATACCAACCCTCTACAATGAGCAGTTCTTC. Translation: CASTIPTLYNEQFF.

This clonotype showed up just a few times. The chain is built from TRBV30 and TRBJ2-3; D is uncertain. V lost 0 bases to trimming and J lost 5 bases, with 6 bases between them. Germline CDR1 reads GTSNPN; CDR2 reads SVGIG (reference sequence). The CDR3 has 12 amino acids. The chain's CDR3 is CAWSVRGDTQYF. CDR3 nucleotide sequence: TGTGCCTGGAGTGTACGAGGAGATACGCAGTATTTT.

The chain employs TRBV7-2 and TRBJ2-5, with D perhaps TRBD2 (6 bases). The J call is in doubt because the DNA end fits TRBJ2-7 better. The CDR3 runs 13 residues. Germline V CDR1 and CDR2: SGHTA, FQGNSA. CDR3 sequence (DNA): TGTGCCAGCAGCTTACAACGGGGGAACGAGCAGTACTTC. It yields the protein CASSLQRGNEQYF.

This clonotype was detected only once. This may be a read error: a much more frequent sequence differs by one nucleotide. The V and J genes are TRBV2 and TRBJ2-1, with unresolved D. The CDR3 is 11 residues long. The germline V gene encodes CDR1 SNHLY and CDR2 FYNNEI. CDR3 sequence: CASSAAYEQCF. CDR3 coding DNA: TGTGCCAGCAGTGCCGCCTATGAGCAGTGCTTC.